The rows below give T cell receptor beta chains drawn from one sample of a study of T cells in Graves' hyperthyroidism and ophthalmopathy. TCRdb reanalysed the multiplex PCR reads using MiXCR and keeps one entry per CDR3 protein. Here the sample spans fewer than 800,000 distinct CDR3 sequences, about a sixth being singletons. The sequencing sample was made of blood. The receptors shown here come from a man aged 18 to 30 with Graves' hyperthyroidism. CDR3s leave out the opening cysteine and the closing phenylalanine or tryptophan. Fields, in order: J gene, V gene, D gene, CDR3 protein. A D gene is named only where the DNA matches it firmly.

J gene: TRBJ2-1
V gene: TRBV4-2
D gene: TRBD2
CDR3 protein: ASSQRDSGNNEQF

J gene: TRBJ2-3
V gene: TRBV5-5
D gene: -
CDR3 protein: ASSLSRVTDSTDTQY

J gene: TRBJ2-7
V gene: TRBV3-1
D gene: -
CDR3 protein: ASSPGPLEQY

J gene: TRBJ1-1
V gene: TRBV12-5
D gene: -
CDR3 protein: ASGLGPGGTEAF

J gene: TRBJ1-5
V gene: TRBV2
D gene: TRBD1
CDR3 protein: ASKGQYSNQPQH

J gene: TRBJ1-1
V gene: TRBV6-1
D gene: -
CDR3 protein: ASREQTGMNTEAF

J gene: TRBJ2-7
V gene: TRBV2
D gene: -
CDR3 protein: ASIGGAYEQY

J gene: TRBJ1-5
V gene: TRBV20-1
D gene: TRBD1
CDR3 protein: SARGVGQGDHQPQH

J gene: TRBJ2-7
V gene: TRBV20-1
D gene: TRBD1
CDR3 protein: SAGGTGAGEQY

J gene: TRBJ2-7
V gene: TRBV7-8
D gene: TRBD1
CDR3 protein: ASSPILGQGRNEQY

J gene: TRBJ2-5
V gene: TRBV7-9
D gene: -
CDR3 protein: ASSLAGPVQETQY

J gene: TRBJ2-3
V gene: TRBV24-1
D gene: -
CDR3 protein: ATSTREISTDTQY

J gene: TRBJ1-4
V gene: TRBV18
D gene: -
CDR3 protein: ASSPNSQGPEKLF

J gene: TRBJ1-1
V gene: TRBV11-3
D gene: -
CDR3 protein: ASSLGGFRRTEAF

J gene: TRBJ1-5
V gene: TRBV18
D gene: -
CDR3 protein: ASSRNRVQGQPQH

J gene: TRBJ2-2
V gene: TRBV7-3
D gene: -
CDR3 protein: ASSFGTTGELF

J gene: TRBJ1-2
V gene: TRBV28
D gene: TRBD1
CDR3 protein: ASSSPDRAGYGYT

J gene: TRBJ1-4
V gene: TRBV28
D gene: -
CDR3 protein: ASSPPRLGTNEKLF

J gene: TRBJ2-2
V gene: TRBV3-1
D gene: -
CDR3 protein: ASSQGGRQLF

J gene: TRBJ2-1
V gene: TRBV13
D gene: -
CDR3 protein: ASSSAGQNNEQF

J gene: TRBJ1-2
V gene: TRBV6-5
D gene: TRBD1
CDR3 protein: ASSYLGTGDYGYT

J gene: TRBJ1-5
V gene: TRBV6-1
D gene: -
CDR3 protein: ASSPQGNSNQPQH

J gene: TRBJ2-1
V gene: TRBV7-6
D gene: -
CDR3 protein: ASSLIFGSQGKYNEQF

J gene: TRBJ1-1
V gene: TRBV7-2
D gene: -
CDR3 protein: ASSSPGRGSPEAF

J gene: TRBJ1-4
V gene: TRBV30
D gene: -
CDR3 protein: AWTQKRGTNEKLF

J gene: TRBJ1-5
V gene: TRBV20-1
D gene: -
CDR3 protein: SARASYENQPQH

J gene: TRBJ2-1
V gene: TRBV6-2/TRBV6-3
D gene: -
CDR3 protein: ASSYSGQTNEQF

J gene: TRBJ2-7
V gene: TRBV10-2
D gene: -
CDR3 protein: ASSDSGLPYEQY

J gene: TRBJ2-5
V gene: TRBV2
D gene: -
CDR3 protein: ASSSYSTQETQY

J gene: TRBJ2-3
V gene: TRBV20-1
D gene: -
CDR3 protein: SARPPWPSTDTQY

J gene: TRBJ1-5
V gene: TRBV6-2/TRBV6-3
D gene: -
CDR3 protein: ATNEVHTGRMNQPQH

J gene: TRBJ1-3
V gene: TRBV12-3/TRBV12-4
D gene: TRBD1
CDR3 protein: ASRDRGSGNTIY

J gene: TRBJ1-2
V gene: TRBV27
D gene: -
CDR3 protein: ASSPRIGGGNYGYT

J gene: TRBJ1-1
V gene: TRBV29-1
D gene: -
CDR3 protein: SAGHLNTEAF

J gene: TRBJ2-1
V gene: TRBV5-6
D gene: TRBD2
CDR3 protein: ASSLGTRGYEQF

J gene: TRBJ2-1
V gene: TRBV5-5
D gene: -
CDR3 protein: ASSFVPSSYNEQF

J gene: TRBJ2-3
V gene: TRBV27
D gene: -
CDR3 protein: ASSFKQGTDTQY

J gene: TRBJ2-5
V gene: TRBV12-3/TRBV12-4
D gene: -
CDR3 protein: ASSFRGTLTGAQY

J gene: TRBJ2-6
V gene: TRBV30
D gene: -
CDR3 protein: AWSRGGGGYGSGANVLT

J gene: TRBJ2-7
V gene: TRBV5-5
D gene: TRBD1
CDR3 protein: ASSLVRDRDEQY

J gene: TRBJ2-5
V gene: TRBV18
D gene: -
CDR3 protein: ASSPRSPPGAQY

J gene: TRBJ1-4
V gene: TRBV28
D gene: -
CDR3 protein: ASSVWVGRTNEKLF

J gene: TRBJ1-3
V gene: TRBV28
D gene: -
CDR3 protein: ASSFGQAGNTIY

J gene: TRBJ1-1
V gene: TRBV20-1
D gene: TRBD1
CDR3 protein: SAREVKTGGQRAEAF

J gene: TRBJ1-1
V gene: TRBV7-9
D gene: -
CDR3 protein: ASMTGANTEAF

J gene: TRBJ1-6
V gene: TRBV20-1
D gene: -
CDR3 protein: SARPRGFWTPLH

J gene: TRBJ1-5
V gene: TRBV28
D gene: -
CDR3 protein: ASWEGGQPQH

J gene: TRBJ2-1
V gene: TRBV20-1
D gene: TRBD2
CDR3 protein: SASTSGTFNEQF

J gene: TRBJ2-7
V gene: TRBV19
D gene: -
CDR3 protein: ASSMRDNEQY

J gene: TRBJ2-6
V gene: TRBV6-2/TRBV6-3
D gene: -
CDR3 protein: ASRALGANVLT

J gene: TRBJ2-2
V gene: TRBV20-1
D gene: TRBD2
CDR3 protein: SARDAREGNTGELF